The 28 T cell receptor beta chains listed next were all sequenced from one sample in a study of response to subunit inactivated influenza vaccine (dated by TCRdb to 2016 to 2019). Receptor libraries were prepared by RT-PCR. TCRdb records Illumina HiSeq 2500 as the sequencer. The public reads were reanalyzed by TCRdb: fastp trimming at Q25, MiXCR alignment, in-frame beta chains only. Entries that share a CDR3 protein sequence are merged under the most common genes and DNA. The sample data list roughly 160,000 distinct CDR3 sequences, and about 10% of these were observed just once. Approximately 39% of the sample lies in the top ten. Sequences were derived from CD8+ T cells sorted from PBMCs, sampled less than 25 months after vaccination. These receptor sequences come from a man aged 50 to 75 who received an inactivated influenza vaccine. Donor details come from another sample of the same person, matched by shared clones.

The sample holds a few counts of this clonotype. The chain is built from TRBV29-1 and TRBJ2-1; 14 bases align to TRBD2. This CDR3 has 13 residues. Trimming took 7 bases from V and 9 from J; bases not matched to a gene: 5. From germline, CDR1 is SQVTM and CDR2 ANQGSEA. This CDR3 is CSDGLAGGIEQFF. In nucleotides, the CDR3 is TGCAGCGACGGACTAGCGGGAGGCATTGAGCAGTTCTTC.

The chain is built from TRBV20-1 and TRBJ1-4; D uncertain. The CDR3 contains 15 residues. Germline loops: CDR1 DFQATT, CDR2 SNEGSKA (reference sequence). The V gene lost 3 bases and the J gene lost 3 bases, with 14 bases spanning the gap. CDR3 residues: CSASELGRPNEKLFF. In nucleotides, the CDR3 is TGCAGTGCTAGTGAACTCGGTCGTCCTAATGAAAAACTGTTTTTT.

The V and J genes are TRBV15 and TRBJ2-3, with TRBD2 matching 12 bases. The V and J ends lost 5 bases and 6 bases, in that order; junction bases with no gene match: 9. CDR1 LNHNV and CDR2 YYDKDF come from the germline V gene (reference sequence). The CDR3 runs to 16 residues. DNA for the CDR3: TGTGCCACCAGCGGATTACTAGCGGGAGGTTACGATACGCAGTATTTT. It translates to CATSGLLAGGYDTQYF.

In this sample, this clonotype turned up many times. The CDR3 loop is CASSVYTGDYEQYF. The CDR3 DNA follows: TGTGCCAGCAGTGTGTACACAGGGGACTACGAGCAGTACTTC. The V and J genes are TRBV27 and TRBJ2-7, with TRBD1 matching 7 bases. Germline CDR1 and CDR2: MNHEY and SMNVEV (reference sequence). The CDR3 totals 14 residues. The V gene end was trimmed by 5 bases and the J gene end by 3 bases; junction bases not matched to a gene: 7.

This clonotype has more than one count but fewer than ten. V gene TRBV2 combines with J gene TRBJ1-2, with a possible D match to TRBD1 (6 bases). Germline lookup yields CDR1 SNHLY and CDR2 FYNNEI. CDR3 size: 13 residues. The V end was cut by 8 bases, the J end by 3 bases, with 13 bases between. This CDR3 is CASSGDYDYGYTF. The CDR3 DNA reads TGTGCCAGCTCAGGGGATTACGACTATGGCTACACCTTC.

The chain combines TRBV20-1 with TRBJ2-1; 7 bases match TRBD2. The CDR3 is 15 residues long. Unmatched junction bases numbered 5, after V lost 3 bases and J lost 0 bases. Looked up from germline, CDR1 is DFQATT and CDR2 is SNEGSKA (reference sequence). The CDR3 here is CSASYRGSSYNEQFF. The CDR3 region has the DNA TGCAGTGCTAGTTATCGCGGGAGCTCCTACAATGAGCAGTTCTTC.

CDR3 protein: CATSREASGEGDTQYF. The CDR3 nucleotides are TGTGCCACCAGCAGAGAGGCTAGCGGGGAGGGAGATACGCAGTATTTT. The rearrangement links TRBV15 to TRBJ2-3; 9 bases are shared with TRBD2. The CDR3 spans 16 residues. CDR1 and CDR2 (germline): LNHNV, YYDKDF (reference sequence). V was pared by 0 bases and J by 5 bases, with 6 bases of the junction left unmatched.

Ten or more counts support this clonotype. This chain uses TRBV20-1 with TRBJ2-3, with D maybe TRBD2 (6 bases). The CDR3 is 13 amino acids. V was cut by 7 bases and J by 2 bases, with 13 bases left in between. Germline V CDR1 and CDR2: DFQATT, SNEGSKA (reference sequence). CDR3 bases: TGCAGTGAAAATGGCGGGATCACAGATACGCAGTATTTT. It specifies CSENGGITDTQYF.

The genes are TRBV6-5 and TRBJ2-1; 7 bases agree with TRBD1. Germline V gene data show CDR1 as MNHEY and CDR2 as SVGAGI. V lost 4 bases, J lost 8 bases, and 11 bases stayed unmatched. The CDR3 consists of 15 residues. CDR3 residues: CASSLTGLRFDEQFF. For the CDR3, the DNA is TGTGCCAGCAGTTTGACAGGGCTAAGGTTCGATGAGCAGTTCTTC.

This clonotype was seen a handful of times. The chain recombines TRBV28 with TRBJ2-7; no reliable D call. Germline loops: CDR1 MDHEN, CDR2 SYDVKM. Trimming took off 6 bases at V and 0 bases at J, with 6 bases between the two ends. The CDR3 sequence is 12 residues long. CDR3 bases: TGTGCCAGCAGGGAATACTCCTACGAGCAGTACTTC. This encodes CASREYSYEQYF.

This sequence joins TRBV20-1 and TRBJ1-5, with a possible D match to TRBD1 (6 bases). CDR3 length equals 13 residues. Germline CDR1 is DFQATT and CDR2 is SNEGSKA (reference sequence). V was clipped by 6 bases and J by 4 bases, with 13 bases between them. Here the CDR3 DNA reads TGCAGTGCGAGGGACATCCGGAATCAGCCCCAGCATTTT. This translates into CSARDIRNQPQHF.

The rearrangement uses TRBV6-4 and TRBJ2-3; a weak D match, TRBD1 (5 bases). The ends were cut back, 2 bases at V and 6 bases at J, with 24 bases in the middle. The CDR3 sequence is 18 residues long. From germline, CDR1 is MRHNA and CDR2 SNTAGT. The CDR3 DNA reads TGTGCCAGCAGTGACAAACCCGTGGGGCGGATGGACACGGATACGCAGTATTTT. Encoded protein: CASSDKPVGRMDTDTQYF.

This chain connects TRBV9 to TRBJ2-2; the match to TRBD2 covers 11 bases. V gave up 0 bases and J gave up 5 bases; unmatched junction bases: 12. The CDR3 has 19 residues. Germline CDR1 and CDR2: SGDLS and YYNGEE. In nucleotides, the CDR3 is TGTGCCAGCAGCGTAGAGTCCCTTCGACTAGCGGGAAATACCGGGGAGCTGTTTTTT. It translates to CASSVESLRLAGNTGELFF.

This clonotype was recorded a few times. CDR3 protein: CASSQIFRDTQYF. The CDR3 nucleotides are TGCGCCAGCAGCCAGATATTTAGGGATACGCAGTATTTT. V is TRBV4-3 and J is TRBJ2-3; D gene ambiguous. Germline CDR1 is LGHNA and CDR2 is YSLEER. The V end lost 3 bases, the J end lost 6 bases, and 10 bases lay between the germline ends. The CDR3 consists of 13 residues.

This chain uses TRBV5-1 with TRBJ2-3; D perhaps matches TRBD2 (6 bases). Germline CDR1 is SGHRS and CDR2 is YFSETQ. The CDR3 is 15 residues long. Deletions cut 1 base from V and 4 bases from J, with 13 bases between. The CDR3 DNA reads TGCGCCAGCAGCTTGCGGGGGTATACCGCAGATACGCAGTATTTT. Its protein is CASSLRGYTADTQYF.

In its sample, this clonotype was seen many times. The genes are TRBV20-1 and TRBJ2-1; 10 nucleotides match TRBD2. Per germline, CDR1 DFQATT and CDR2 SNEGSKA (reference sequence). The CDR3 runs 15 residues. The trim removed 0 bases at V and 7 bases at J, leaving 6 bases unmatched. The CDR3 spells CSARDGSGGGNEQFF. For the CDR3, the DNA is TGCAGTGCTAGAGATGGGAGCGGGGGGGGTAATGAGCAGTTCTTC.

This clonotype was observed at least ten times. The chain joins TRBV27 to TRBJ2-1; 10 bases map to TRBD2. Looked up from germline, CDR1 is MNHEY and CDR2 is SMNVEV (reference sequence). With V trimmed by 5 bases and J by 7 bases, 5 bases remained unmatched. This CDR3 is built from 14 residues. DNA for the CDR3: TGTGCCAGCAGTGCACAGACTAGCGGGAATGAGCAGTTCTTC. This translates into CASSAQTSGNEQFF.

This clonotype showed up just a few times. The V call is TRBV20-1, the J call TRBJ1-1; a possible D gene is TRBD1 (5 bases). The CDR3 spans 14 residues. Germline values: CDR1 DFQATT, CDR2 SNEGSKA (reference sequence). V shed 3 bases and J shed 8 bases, with 19 bases lying between them. The CDR3 DNA reads as TGCAGTGCTAGGAGGAGGGACCCGAAACCAGAAGCTTTCTTT. Translated, it gives CSARRRDPKPEAFF.

This clonotype turned up a few times. V is TRBV15 and J is TRBJ2-7; D remains unclear. The V end lost 6 bases, the J end lost 5 bases, and 14 bases lay between the germline ends. The CDR3 is 13 amino acids. The germline gives CDR1 LNHNV, CDR2 YYDKDF (reference sequence). The CDR3 reads CATSRGRADEQYF. The CDR3 DNA reads as TGTGCCACCAGTCGCGGACGGGCTGACGAGCAGTACTTC.

This chain joins TRBV12-3 or TRBV12-4 and TRBJ2-5; D might be TRBD1 or TRBD2, each matching 7 bases. V lost 5 bases to trimming and J lost 4 bases, with 14 bases between them. This CDR3 region has 14 residues. The CDR3 sequence: CASSLTGEGETQYF. DNA of the CDR3: TGTGCCAGCAGTCTCACAGGGGAGGGAGAGACCCAGTACTTC.

This clonotype has just a few counts. This may come from a read error, since a much larger clone is one base off. The chain has TRBV19 and TRBJ2-7, with 10 bases fitting TRBD2. The ends lost 9 bases at V and 3 bases at J; junction bases unmatched: 2. The CDR3 is made up of 12 amino acids. Germline values: CDR1 LNHDA, CDR2 SQIVND (reference sequence). The CDR3 loop is CASGTSVYEQYF. CDR3 coding DNA: TGTGCCAGCGGGACTAGCGTCTACGAGCAGTACTTC.

V is TRBV29-1 and J is TRBJ2-2; 16 positions match TRBD2. V lost 6 bases to trimming and J lost 6 bases; unmatched junction nucleotides: 7. The CDR3 loop spans 16 amino acids. Germline values: CDR1 SQVTM, CDR2 ANQGSEA. For the CDR3, the DNA is TGCAGCGTCGCCGGGACTAGCGGGAGGGCCTCCGGGGAGCTGTTTTTT. Encoded protein: CSVAGTSGRASGELFF.

This clonotype has only a few counts. The chain recombines TRBV6-1 with TRBJ2-1; D might be TRBD1 or TRBD2, each matching 6 bases. The germline V gene encodes CDR1 MNHNS and CDR2 SASEGT. V dropped 5 bases and J dropped 3 bases, with 11 bases sitting between them. The CDR3 totals 14 residues. The DNA for the CDR3 is TGTGCCAGCAGTCCGGAGGGGGTCTACAATGAGCAGTTCTTC. This sequence encodes CASSPEGVYNEQFF.

This clonotype was found many times. The chain couples TRBV20-1 to TRBJ2-7, with TRBD1 matching 8 bases. Losses at the gene ends were 3 bases for V and 2 bases for J; bases not matched to a gene: 6. The CDR3 spans 14 residues. The germline gives CDR1 DFQATT, CDR2 SNEGSKA (reference sequence). CDR3 sequence reads: CSARADRETYEQYF. The CDR3 DNA reads as TGCAGTGCTAGGGCGGACAGGGAGACCTACGAGCAGTACTTC.

On this clonotype itself: Being one base from a much bigger clone, this may be a read error. CDR3 coding DNA: TGCAGCGTTGAAGATCAAGGGGAAGACTACGAGCAGTACTTC. This sequence encodes CSVEDQGEDYEQYF. The V gene is TRBV29-1, the J gene TRBJ2-7; maybe TRBD1 (5 bases). Trimming removed 0 bases at V and 3 bases at J, with 12 bases between. This CDR3 spans 14 amino acids. Germline-derived CDR1 and CDR2 are SQVTM and ANQGSEA.

This clonotype has a handful of counts. The gene calls are TRBV4-3 and TRBJ2-1; 10 nucleotides align to TRBD2. The germline gives CDR1 LGHNA, CDR2 YSLEER. J was trimmed by 4 bases and V by 2 bases; bases with no gene match: 8. This CDR3 is built from 17 residues. The CDR3 region has the DNA TGCGCCAGCAGCCAAACGACTAGCGGGTGGCTTTACAATGAGCAGTTCTTC. It yields the protein CASSQTTSGWLYNEQFF.

This clonotype was counted a few times. V usage is TRBV11-3 and J usage is TRBJ2-1, with unresolved D. V was pared by 3 bases and J by 6 bases, with 9 bases between. There are 13 residues in the CDR3. Per germline, CDR1 SGHNT and CDR2 YENEEA. As DNA, the CDR3 is TGTGCCAGCAGCTTTAACACTGCCAATGAGCAGTTCTTC. This translates into CASSFNTANEQFF.

CDR3 sequence: CASSFRLAQSYNEQFF. The CDR3 DNA follows: TGTGCCAGCAGCTTCCGTCTAGCGCAGTCTTACAATGAGCAGTTCTTC. The genes are TRBV12-3 or TRBV12-4 and TRBJ2-1, with D perhaps TRBD2 (6 bases). The V end lost 6 bases, the J end lost 4 bases, and 19 bases lay between the germline ends. The CDR3 contains 16 residues.